This is a list of T cell receptor beta chains from one sample in a study of T cells after yellow fever vaccination. TCRdb processed the 5' RACE reads anew with MiXCR; each CDR3 protein has one entry. The sample includes some 240,000 distinct CDR3 sequences, roughly 3.5% of them seen just once. The sample was PBMCs, taken 15 days after the yellow fever booster vaccination. The source of these receptors is a man between 18 and 29 years old who received the YFV17D yellow fever vaccine. CDR3s include the opening cysteine and the closing phenylalanine or tryptophan. Fields, in order: V gene, clone size, J gene, D gene, CDR3 protein, CDR3 DNA. A D gene is named only where the DNA matches it firmly. Size is omitted from some rows. Given values are once, few, many or a class for expanded clones.

TRBV2	few	TRBJ2-5	TRBD2	CASSEWGGLGETQYF	TGTGCCAGCAGTGAATGGGGGGGTCTGGGAGAGACCCAGTACTTC
TRBV29-1	many	TRBJ1-1	TRBD1	CSVAGGNTEAFF	TGCAGCGTTGCAGGGGGGAACACTGAAGCTTTCTTT
TRBV7-3	many	TRBJ1-1	TRBD1	CASSPGQVRWTEAFF	TGTGCCAGCAGCCCAGGACAGGTCCGATGGACTGAAGCTTTCTTT
TRBV12-3/TRBV12-4	many	TRBJ1-1	.	CASPWTPTGTEAFF	TGTGCCAGCCCCTGGACCCCGACGGGCACTGAAGCTTTCTTT
TRBV5-5	many	TRBJ2-5	.	CASSFIDRGRETQYF	TGTGCCAGCAGCTTTATTGATCGGGGGAGAGAGACCCAGTACTTC
TRBV12-3/TRBV12-4	many	TRBJ1-5	.	CASSPQSNQPQHF	TGTGCCAGCAGTCCCCAATCGAATCAGCCCCAGCATTTT
TRBV6-5	many	TRBJ1-1	.	CASSDEQGGLLDAFF	TGTGCCAGCAGTGACGAACAGGGTGGCCTGCTGGATGCTTTCTTT
TRBV12-3/TRBV12-4	many	TRBJ1-1	.	CASNSPGSEAFF	TGTGCCAGCAACTCCCCCGGCAGTGAAGCTTTCTTT
TRBV7-9	.	TRBJ1-5	.	CASSHGGPQHF	TGTGCCAGCAGCCACGGTGGGCCCCAGCATTTT
TRBV18	many	TRBJ2-5	.	CASSGGSQETQYF	TGTGCCAGCTCCGGAGGCAGCCAAGAGACCCAGTACTTC
TRBV7-6	many	TRBJ2-5	.	CASSFQVGETQYF	TGTGCCAGCAGCTTCCAGGTGGGAGAGACCCAGTACTTC
TRBV6-4	many	TRBJ2-3	TRBD2	CASSDEAGGTDTQYF	TGTGCCAGCAGTGATGAAGCGGGGGGGACAGATACGCAGTATTTT
TRBV18	many	TRBJ1-6	.	CASSPRRFQDNSPLHF	TGTGCCAGCTCACCACGGAGGTTCCAGGATAATTCACCCCTCCACTTT
TRBV5-4	many	TRBJ2-5	TRBD1	CASSRTGLGTQYF	TGTGCCAGCAGCAGGACAGGGTTGGGGACCCAGTACTTC
TRBV15	many	TRBJ1-6	.	CATSWGPTLGALHF	TGTGCCACCAGCTGGGGACCGACCTTGGGAGCCCTCCACTTT
TRBV7-6	many	TRBJ2-1	.	CASSLDRVSYNEQFF	TGTGCCAGCAGCTTAGATCGGGTATCCTACAATGAGCAGTTCTTC
TRBV6-6	many	TRBJ1-6	.	CASSYDSSYNSPLHF	TGTGCCAGCAGTTACGACAGCTCCTATAATTCACCCCTCCACTTT
TRBV5-1	many	TRBJ2-1	.	CASRPDTGNEQFF	TGCGCCAGCAGACCCGACACCGGGAATGAGCAGTTCTTC
TRBV29-1	many	TRBJ2-5	TRBD2	CSVEALSSGLGQYF	TGCAGCGTTGAAGCGTTGTCTAGCGGGCTGGGCCAGTACTTC
TRBV7-8	many	TRBJ1-2	.	CASRPGPGLHGYTF	TGTGCCAGCAGACCTGGACCGGGGCTCCATGGCTACACCTTC
TRBV18	many	TRBJ2-1	.	CASSPGPGSHNEQFF	TGTGCCAGCTCACCAGGCCCCGGTAGTCACAATGAGCAGTTCTTC
TRBV19	few	TRBJ2-3	.	CASSIGSAFSTDTQYF	TGTGCCAGTAGTATTGGGAGTGCCTTTAGCACAGATACGCAGTATTTT
TRBV6-5	many	TRBJ2-7	TRBD1	CASTDDRGGYEQYF	TGTGCCAGCACCGACGACAGGGGAGGCTACGAGCAGTACTTC
TRBV7-2	many	TRBJ2-3	TRBD2	CASSFLAGGSGTDTQYF	TGTGCCAGCAGCTTCCTAGCGGGGGGCTCTGGGACAGATACGCAGTATTTT
TRBV5-1	many	TRBJ1-2	TRBD1	CASSSGTGGGNYGYTF	TGCGCCAGCAGCTCCGGGACAGGGGGCGGCAACTATGGCTACACCTTC
TRBV10-3	many	TRBJ2-5	.	CAISEVKSGETQYF	TGTGCCATCAGTGAAGTCAAATCGGGAGAGACCCAGTACTTC
TRBV5-1	few	TRBJ1-1	TRBD1	CASSLRTGWTTEAFF	TGCGCCAGCAGCCTCCGGACAGGGTGGACCACTGAAGCTTTCTTT
TRBV7-2	many	TRBJ1-4	TRBD1	CASSRYRGMAANEKLFF	TGTGCCAGCAGTCGATACAGGGGCATGGCGGCTAATGAAAAACTGTTTTTT
TRBV10-2	many	TRBJ2-1	TRBD1	CASRPDRAREQFF	TGCGCCAGCAGGCCCGACAGGGCCCGGGAGCAGTTCTTC
TRBV6-5	many	TRBJ2-3	TRBD2	CASSYSGAGKDTQYF	TGTGCCAGCAGTTATAGCGGGGCCGGTAAAGATACGCAGTATTTT
TRBV5-1	many	TRBJ2-1	.	CASSSGGTYNEQFF	TGCGCCAGCAGCTCTGGTGGTACCTACAATGAGCAGTTCTTC
TRBV20-1	many	TRBJ1-2	TRBD1	CSADRRQGYGYTF	TGCAGTGCTGACAGAAGACAGGGATATGGCTACACCTTC
TRBV11-3	many	TRBJ1-1	.	CASSFENTEAFF	TGTGCCAGCAGCTTCGAGAACACTGAAGCTTTCTTT
TRBV6-5	many	TRBJ2-7	.	CASSYQISYEQYF	TGTGCCAGCAGTTACCAAATCTCCTACGAGCAGTACTTC
TRBV20-1	many	TRBJ2-1	TRBD1	CSARDRDRAYNEQFF	TGCAGTGCTAGAGACCGGGACAGGGCCTACAATGAGCAGTTCTTC
TRBV7-6	many	TRBJ2-1	TRBD2	CASSLAGGPNEQFF	TGTGCCAGCAGCCTAGCGGGGGGGCCAAATGAGCAGTTCTTC
TRBV5-1	medium-sized	TRBJ2-5	.	CASSSQETQYF	TGTGCCAGCAGCTCACAAGAGACCCAGTACTTC
TRBV7-2	many	TRBJ2-5	.	CASSLTGWRETQYF	TGTGCCAGCAGCTTAACAGGGTGGAGAGAGACCCAGTACTTC
TRBV7-9	many	TRBJ2-7	.	CASSSTSSFGSPYEQYF	TGTGCCAGCAGCTCCACTTCTTCATTCGGGTCCCCCTACGAGCAGTACTTC
TRBV7-8	many	TRBJ2-1	TRBD1	CASSLGQGPYNEQFF	TGTGCCAGCAGCTTAGGACAGGGCCCGTACAATGAGCAGTTCTTC
TRBV4-2	many	TRBJ1-1	TRBD1	CASSTDRVTEAFF	TGTGCCAGCAGCACGGACAGGGTCACTGAAGCTTTCTTT
TRBV7-8	.	TRBJ2-2	.	CASSLASGPGELFF	TGTGCCAGCAGCTTAGCGAGTGGGCCCGGGGAGCTGTTTTTT
TRBV5-6	many	TRBJ1-2	.	CASSARVDSQGYTF	TGTGCCAGCAGCGCCAGAGTGGACAGTCAGGGCTACACCTTC
TRBV6-5	many	TRBJ2-1	TRBD2	CASSYSLAGAVYNEQFF	TGTGCCAGCAGTTACAGTCTAGCGGGGGCCGTCTACAATGAGCAGTTCTTC
TRBV20-1	many	TRBJ1-2	.	CSASGVYGYTF	TGCAGTGCTAGCGGCGTCTATGGCTACACCTTC
TRBV7-2	many	TRBJ2-3	TRBD2	CASSSRPLLAGGFTDTQYF	TGTGCCAGCAGCTCCCGACCCCTACTAGCGGGGGGGTTCACAGATACGCAGTATTTT
TRBV7-2	many	TRBJ1-3	.	CASSSAQGWSGNTIYF	TGTGCCAGCAGCTCCGCACAGGGTTGGTCTGGAAACACCATATATTTT
TRBV9	many	TRBJ2-1	.	CASSATYEQFF	TGTGCCAGCAGCGCCACCTATGAGCAGTTCTTC